The source of this T cell receptor (beta chain) is a study of blood T cell repertoires in COVID-19. CDR1 and CDR2 from the germline V gene are SGHNT and YYREEE (reference sequence). V shed 3 bases and J 6 bases; nucleotides not matched to a gene: 3. The CDR3 has 15 residues. Method: immunoSEQ multiplex PCR; TCRdb's copy keeps in-frame clones and lacks some. Of 200,000 or so clones listed, around 89% were seen once; the top ten hold approximately 1.7%. This chain joins TRBV5-4 and TRBJ2-1; TRBD2 agrees at 13 bases. This TCR was recovered from a man between 65 and 85 years old with acute or convalescent COVID-19. Sequences were obtained from peripheral blood. The CDR3 loop reads CASSYGLAGVNEQFF. The CDR3, as DNA: TGTGCCAGCAGCTATGGACTAGCGGGAGTCAATGAGCAGTTCTTC.